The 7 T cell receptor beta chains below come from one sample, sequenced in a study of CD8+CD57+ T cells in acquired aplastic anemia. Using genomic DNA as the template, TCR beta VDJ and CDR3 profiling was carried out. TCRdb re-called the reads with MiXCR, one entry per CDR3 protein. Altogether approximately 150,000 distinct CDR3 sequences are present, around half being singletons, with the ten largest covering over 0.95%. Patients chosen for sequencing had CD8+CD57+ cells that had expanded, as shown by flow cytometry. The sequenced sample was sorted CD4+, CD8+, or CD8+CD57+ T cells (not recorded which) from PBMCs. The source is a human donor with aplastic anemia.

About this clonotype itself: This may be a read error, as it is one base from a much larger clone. For the CDR3, the DNA is TGTGCCAGCAGCCAAGCAGGGCGGGAGCTGTTTTTT. It specifies CASSQAGRELFF. The rearrangement joins TRBV3-1 to TRBJ2-2, with a possible D match to TRBD1 (5 bases). In germline, CDR1 is LGHDT, CDR2 YNNKEL (reference sequence). CDR3 size: 12 residues. V was shortened by 1 base and J by 9 bases, with 6 bases between the two germline ends.

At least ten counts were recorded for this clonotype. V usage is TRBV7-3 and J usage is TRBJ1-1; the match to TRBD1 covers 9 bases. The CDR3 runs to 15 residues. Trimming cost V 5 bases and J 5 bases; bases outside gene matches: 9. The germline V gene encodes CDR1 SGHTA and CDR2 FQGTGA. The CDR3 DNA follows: TGTGCCAGCAGCCACCGGACAGGGGCTTGGACTGAAGCTTTCTTT. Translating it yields CASSHRTGAWTEAFF.

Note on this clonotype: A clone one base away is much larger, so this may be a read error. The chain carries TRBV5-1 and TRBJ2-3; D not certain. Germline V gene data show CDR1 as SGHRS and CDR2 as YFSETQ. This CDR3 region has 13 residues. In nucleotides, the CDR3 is TGCGTCAGCAGCCTGATTCTTGGGGATACGCAGTATTTT. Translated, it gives CVSSLILGDTQYF. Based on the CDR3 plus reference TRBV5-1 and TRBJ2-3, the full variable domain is KAGVTQTPRYLIKTRGQQVTLSCSPISGHRSVSWYQQTPGQGLQFLFEYFSETQRNKGNFPGRFSGRQFSNSRSEMNVSTLELGDSALYLCVSSLILGDTQYFGPGTRLTVL.

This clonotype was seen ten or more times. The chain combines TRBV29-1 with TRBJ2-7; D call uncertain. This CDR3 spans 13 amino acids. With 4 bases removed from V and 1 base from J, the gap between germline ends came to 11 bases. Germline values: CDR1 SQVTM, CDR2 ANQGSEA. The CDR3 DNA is TGCAGCGTTGTGGGCAGGCTTTCCTACGAGCAGTACTTC. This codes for CSVVGRLSYEQYF.

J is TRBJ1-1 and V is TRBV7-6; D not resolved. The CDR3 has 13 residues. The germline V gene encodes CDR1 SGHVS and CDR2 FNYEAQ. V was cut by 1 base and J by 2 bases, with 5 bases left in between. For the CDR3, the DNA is TGTGCCAGCAGCTTAGACGTAAACACTGAAGCTTTCTTT. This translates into CASSLDVNTEAFF.

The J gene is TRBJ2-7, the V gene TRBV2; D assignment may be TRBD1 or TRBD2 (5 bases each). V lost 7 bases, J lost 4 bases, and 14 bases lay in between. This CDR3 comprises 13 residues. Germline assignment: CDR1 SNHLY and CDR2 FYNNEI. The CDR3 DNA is TGTGCCAGCACAATCCGGGGCGGATACGAGCAGTACTTC. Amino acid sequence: CASTIRGGYEQYF.

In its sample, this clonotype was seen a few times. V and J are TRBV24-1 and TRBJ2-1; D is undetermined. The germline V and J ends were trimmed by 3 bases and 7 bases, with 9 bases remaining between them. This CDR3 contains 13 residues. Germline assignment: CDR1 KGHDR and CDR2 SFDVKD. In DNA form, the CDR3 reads TGTGCCACCAGTGATCACAGTTTTAATGAGCAGTTCTTC. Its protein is CATSDHSFNEQFF.